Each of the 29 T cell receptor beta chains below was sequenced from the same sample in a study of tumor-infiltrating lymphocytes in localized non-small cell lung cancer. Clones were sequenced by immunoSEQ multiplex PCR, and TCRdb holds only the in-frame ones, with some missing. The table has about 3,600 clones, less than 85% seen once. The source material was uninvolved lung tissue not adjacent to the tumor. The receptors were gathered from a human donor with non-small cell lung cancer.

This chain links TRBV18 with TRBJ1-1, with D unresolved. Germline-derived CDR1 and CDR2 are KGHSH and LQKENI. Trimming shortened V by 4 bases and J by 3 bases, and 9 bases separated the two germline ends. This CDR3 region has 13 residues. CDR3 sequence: CASSLLADTEAFF. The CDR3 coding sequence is TGTGCCAGCTCACTTCTTGCGGACACTGAAGCTTTCTTT.

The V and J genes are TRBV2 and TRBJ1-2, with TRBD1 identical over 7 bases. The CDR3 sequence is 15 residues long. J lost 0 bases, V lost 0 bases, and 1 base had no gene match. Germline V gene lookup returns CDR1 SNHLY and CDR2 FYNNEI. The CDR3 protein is CASSEADRANYGYTF. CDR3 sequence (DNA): TGTGCCAGCAGTGAAGCAGACAGGGCTAACTATGGCTACACCTTC. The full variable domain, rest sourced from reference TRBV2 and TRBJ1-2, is EPEVTQTPSHQVTQMGQEVILRCVPISNHLYFYWYRQILGQKVEFLVSFYNNEISEKSEIFDDQFSVERPDGSNFTLKIRSTKLEDSAMYFCASSEADRANYGYTFGSGTRLTVV.

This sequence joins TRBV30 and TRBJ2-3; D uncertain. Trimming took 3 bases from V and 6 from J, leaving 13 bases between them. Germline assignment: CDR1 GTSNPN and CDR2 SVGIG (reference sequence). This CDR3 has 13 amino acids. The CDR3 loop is CAWSLFSRDTQYF. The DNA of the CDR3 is TGTGCCTGGAGCTTGTTTTCAAGGGATACGCAGTATTTT.

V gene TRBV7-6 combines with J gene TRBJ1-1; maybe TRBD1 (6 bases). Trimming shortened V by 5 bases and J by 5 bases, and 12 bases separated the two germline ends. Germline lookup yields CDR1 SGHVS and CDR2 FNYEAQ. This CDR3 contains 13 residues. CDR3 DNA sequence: TGTGCCAGCAGCCCAGGACAGTATACTGAAGCTTTCTTT. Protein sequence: CASSPGQYTEAFF.

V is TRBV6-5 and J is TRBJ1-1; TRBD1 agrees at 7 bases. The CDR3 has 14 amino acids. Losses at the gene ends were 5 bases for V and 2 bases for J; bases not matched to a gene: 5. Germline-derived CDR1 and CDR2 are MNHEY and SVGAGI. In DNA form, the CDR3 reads TGTGCCAGCAGTGCCGGGACAGCCAACACTGAAGCTTTCTTT. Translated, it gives CASSAGTANTEAFF.

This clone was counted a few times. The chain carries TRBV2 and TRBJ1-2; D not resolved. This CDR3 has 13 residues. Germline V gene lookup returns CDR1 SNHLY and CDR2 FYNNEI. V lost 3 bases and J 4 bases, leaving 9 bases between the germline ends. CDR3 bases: TGTGCCAGCAGTGATCAGGCAAGCTATGGCTACACCTTC. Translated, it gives CASSDQASYGYTF.

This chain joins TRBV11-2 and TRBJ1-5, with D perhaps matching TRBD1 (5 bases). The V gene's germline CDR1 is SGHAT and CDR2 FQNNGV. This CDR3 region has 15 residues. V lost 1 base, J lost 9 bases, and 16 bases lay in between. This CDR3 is CASSLGGGRNWPQHF. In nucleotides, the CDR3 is TGTGCCAGCAGCTTAGGTGGGGGACGGAATTGGCCCCAGCATTTT.

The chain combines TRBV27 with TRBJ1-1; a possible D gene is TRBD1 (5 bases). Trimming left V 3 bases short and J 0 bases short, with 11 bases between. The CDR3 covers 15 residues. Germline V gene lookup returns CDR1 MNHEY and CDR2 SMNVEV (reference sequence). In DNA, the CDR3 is TGTGCCAGCAGTTTTAATGCAGGGTTGAACACTGAAGCTTTCTTT. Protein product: CASSFNAGLNTEAFF.

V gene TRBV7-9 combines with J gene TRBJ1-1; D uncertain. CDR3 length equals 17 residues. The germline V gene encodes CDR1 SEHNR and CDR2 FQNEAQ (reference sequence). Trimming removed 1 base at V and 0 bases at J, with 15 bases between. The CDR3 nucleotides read TGTGCCAGCAGCTTAGTTCACGGCTACCCATTGAACACTGAAGCTTTCTTT. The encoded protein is CASSLVHGYPLNTEAFF. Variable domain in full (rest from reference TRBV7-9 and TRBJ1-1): DTGVSQNPRHKITKRGQNVTFRCDPISEHNRLYWYRQTLGQGPEFLTYFQNEAQLEKSRLLSDRFSAERPKGSFSTLEIQRTEQGDSAMYLCASSLVHGYPLNTEAFFGQGTRLTVV.

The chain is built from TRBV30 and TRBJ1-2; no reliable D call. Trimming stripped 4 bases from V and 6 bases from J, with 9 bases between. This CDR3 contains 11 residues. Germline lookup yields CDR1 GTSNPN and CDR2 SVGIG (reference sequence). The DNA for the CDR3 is TGTGCCTGGAACACCGGAAATGGCTACACCTTC. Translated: CAWNTGNGYTF.

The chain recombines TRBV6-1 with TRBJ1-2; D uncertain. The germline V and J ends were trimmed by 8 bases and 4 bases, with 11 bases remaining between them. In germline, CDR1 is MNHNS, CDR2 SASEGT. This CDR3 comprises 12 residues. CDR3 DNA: TGTGCCAGCTATTCAGCCCCCTATGGCTACACCTTC. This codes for CASYSAPYGYTF.

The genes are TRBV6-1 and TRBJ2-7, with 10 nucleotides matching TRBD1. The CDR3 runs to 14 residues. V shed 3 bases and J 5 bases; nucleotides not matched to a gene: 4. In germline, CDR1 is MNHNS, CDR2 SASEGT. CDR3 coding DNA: TGTGCCAGCAGTGATCCGACAGGGGGCGACGAGCAGTACTTC. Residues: CASSDPTGGDEQYF.

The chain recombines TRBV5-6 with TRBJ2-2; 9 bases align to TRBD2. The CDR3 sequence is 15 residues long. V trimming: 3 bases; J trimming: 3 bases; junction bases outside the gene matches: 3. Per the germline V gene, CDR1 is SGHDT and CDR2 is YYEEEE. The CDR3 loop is CASSSTSGYTGELFF. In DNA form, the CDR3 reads TGTGCCAGCAGCTCCACTAGCGGGTACACCGGGGAGCTGTTTTTT.

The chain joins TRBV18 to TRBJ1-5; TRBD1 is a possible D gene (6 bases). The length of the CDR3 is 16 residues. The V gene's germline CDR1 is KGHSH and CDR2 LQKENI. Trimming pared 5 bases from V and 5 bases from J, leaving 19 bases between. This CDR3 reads CASSSNQGSGDQPQHF. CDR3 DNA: TGTGCCAGCTCATCAAATCAGGGGTCTGGAGATCAGCCCCAGCATTTT.

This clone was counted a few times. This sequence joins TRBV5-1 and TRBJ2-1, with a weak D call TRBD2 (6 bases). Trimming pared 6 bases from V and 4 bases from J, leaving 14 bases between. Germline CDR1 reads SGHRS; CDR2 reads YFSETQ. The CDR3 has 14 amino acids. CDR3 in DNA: TGCGCCAGCACCTTCCGGGAGAGTTACAATGAGCAGTTCTTC. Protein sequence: CASTFRESYNEQFF.

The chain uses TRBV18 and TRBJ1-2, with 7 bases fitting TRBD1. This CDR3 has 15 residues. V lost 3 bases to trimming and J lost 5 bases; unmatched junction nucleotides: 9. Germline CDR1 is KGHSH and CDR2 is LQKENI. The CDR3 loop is CASSPTGEFGYGYTF. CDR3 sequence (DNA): TGTGCCAGCTCACCCACAGGGGAGTTTGGGTATGGCTACACCTTC.

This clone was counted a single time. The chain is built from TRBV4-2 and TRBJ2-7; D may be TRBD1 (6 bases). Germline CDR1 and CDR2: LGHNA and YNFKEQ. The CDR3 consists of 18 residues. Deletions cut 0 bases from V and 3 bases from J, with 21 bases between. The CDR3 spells CASSQDSGLGAFGYEQYF. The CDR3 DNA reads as TGTGCCAGCAGCCAAGATTCTGGGTTGGGGGCGTTCGGCTACGAGCAGTACTTC.

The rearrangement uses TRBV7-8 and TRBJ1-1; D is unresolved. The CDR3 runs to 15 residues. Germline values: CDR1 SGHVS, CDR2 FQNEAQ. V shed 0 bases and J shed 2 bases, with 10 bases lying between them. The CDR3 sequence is CASSLAGWRNTEAFF. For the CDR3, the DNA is TGTGCCAGCAGCTTAGCAGGGTGGCGAAACACTGAAGCTTTCTTT.

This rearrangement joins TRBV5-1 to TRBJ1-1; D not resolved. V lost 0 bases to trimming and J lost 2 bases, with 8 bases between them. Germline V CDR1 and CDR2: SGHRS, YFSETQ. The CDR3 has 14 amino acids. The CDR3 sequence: CASSLAQLNTEAFF. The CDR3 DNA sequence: TGCGCCAGCAGCTTGGCACAGCTTAACACTGAAGCTTTCTTT.

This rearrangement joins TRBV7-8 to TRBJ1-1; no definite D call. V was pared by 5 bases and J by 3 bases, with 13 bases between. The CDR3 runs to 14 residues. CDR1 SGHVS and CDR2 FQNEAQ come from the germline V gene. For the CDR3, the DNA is TGTGCCAGCAGCCATCCGGAGGGTGACACTGAAGCTTTCTTT. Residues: CASSHPEGDTEAFF. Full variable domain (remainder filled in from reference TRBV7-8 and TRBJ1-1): GAGVSQSPRYKVAKRGQDVALRCDPISGHVSLFWYQQALGQGPEFLTYFQNEAQLDKSGLPSDRFFAERPEGSVSTLKIQRTQQEDSAVYLCASSHPEGDTEAFFGQGTRLTVV.

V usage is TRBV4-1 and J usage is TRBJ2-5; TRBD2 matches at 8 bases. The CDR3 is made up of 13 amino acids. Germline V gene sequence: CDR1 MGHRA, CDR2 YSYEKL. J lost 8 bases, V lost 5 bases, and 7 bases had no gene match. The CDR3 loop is CASSSPAGGTQYF. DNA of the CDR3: TGCGCCAGCAGCTCTCCTGCGGGGGGAACCCAGTACTTC.

The CDR3 here is CASSGDRVAFF. Written as DNA, the CDR3 is TGTGCCAGCAGTGGTGACAGGGTAGCTTTCTTT. This chain uses TRBV2 with TRBJ1-1, with 7 bases aligning to TRBD1. CDR1 and CDR2 (germline): SNHLY, FYNNEI. The junction had 3 bases not matched to a gene; V was cut back by 4 bases and J by 10 bases. There are 11 residues in the CDR3.

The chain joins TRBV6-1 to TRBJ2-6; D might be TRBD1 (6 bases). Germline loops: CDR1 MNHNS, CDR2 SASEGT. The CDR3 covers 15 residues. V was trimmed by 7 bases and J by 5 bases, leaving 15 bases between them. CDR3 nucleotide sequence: TGTGCCAGCAAGGCAGGGGTAGGGCGGGCCAACGTCCTGACTTTC. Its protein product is CASKAGVGRANVLTF.

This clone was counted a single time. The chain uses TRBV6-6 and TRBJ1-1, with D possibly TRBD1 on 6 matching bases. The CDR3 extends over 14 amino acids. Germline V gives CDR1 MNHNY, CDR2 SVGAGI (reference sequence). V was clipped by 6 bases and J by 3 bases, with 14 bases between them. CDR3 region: CASRPRDIYTEAFF. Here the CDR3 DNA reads TGTGCCAGCAGGCCAAGGGACATTTACACTGAAGCTTTCTTT.

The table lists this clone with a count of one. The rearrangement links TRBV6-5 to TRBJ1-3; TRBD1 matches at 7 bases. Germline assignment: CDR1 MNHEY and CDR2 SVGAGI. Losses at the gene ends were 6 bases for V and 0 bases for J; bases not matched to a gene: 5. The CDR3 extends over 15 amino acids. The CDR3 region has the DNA TGTGCCAGCAGCGGACAGGAGAGCTCTGGAAACACCATATATTTT. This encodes CASSGQESSGNTIYF.

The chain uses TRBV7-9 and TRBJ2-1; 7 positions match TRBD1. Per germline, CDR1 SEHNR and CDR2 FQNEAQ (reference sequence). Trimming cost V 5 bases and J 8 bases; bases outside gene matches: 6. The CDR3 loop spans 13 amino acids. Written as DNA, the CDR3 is TGTGCCAGCAGCCCATCCGGGACAGATGAGCAGTTCTTC. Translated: CASSPSGTDEQFF. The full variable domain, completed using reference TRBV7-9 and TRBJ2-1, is DTGVSQNPRHKITKRGQNVTFRCDPISEHNRLYWYRQTLGQGPEFLTYFQNEAQLEKSRLLSDRFSAERPKGSFSTLEIQRTEQGDSAMYLCASSPSGTDEQFFGPGTRLTVL.

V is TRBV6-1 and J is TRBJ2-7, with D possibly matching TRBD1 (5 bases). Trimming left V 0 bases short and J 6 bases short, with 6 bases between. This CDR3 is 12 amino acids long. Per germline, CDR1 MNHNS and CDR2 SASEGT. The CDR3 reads CASSEARGEQYF. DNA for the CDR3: TGTGCCAGCAGTGAAGCTAGGGGCGAGCAGTACTTC.

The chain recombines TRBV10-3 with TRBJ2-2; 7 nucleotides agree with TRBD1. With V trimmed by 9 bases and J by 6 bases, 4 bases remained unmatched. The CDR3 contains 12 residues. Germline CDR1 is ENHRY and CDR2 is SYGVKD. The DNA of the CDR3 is TGTGCCATGGGGACAGACCCCGGGGAGCTGTTTTTT. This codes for CAMGTDPGELFF.

CDR3 nucleotide sequence: TGTGCCAGTAGTTCCAACCCTCGGACGGTTCAGCCCCAGCATTTT. It yields the protein CASSSNPRTVQPQHF. This chain uses TRBV19 with TRBJ1-5; D gene unclear. This CDR3 has 15 amino acids. CDR1 is LNHDA, CDR2 SQIVND, per germline (reference sequence). The V end lost 5 bases, the J end lost 6 bases, and 17 bases lay between the germline ends.